The entry below describes one T cell receptor (beta chain). Its antigen is undetermined. This sample is part of a study of human T cells and chemical hapten exposure. Overall study: DPC 0.01% went on the upper back by patch test, with reading at 6 days. Enrolled patients were predominantly female and had alopecia areata, totalis or universalis. Findings and limits, study-wide: The study found that DPC sensitization did not change TCRs above 1 in 1000 frequency.

Trimming shortened V by 5 bases and J by 6 bases, and 17 bases separated the two germline ends. Germline lookup yields CDR1 LGHNT and CDR2 FRNRAP. The CDR3 is 14 amino acids. In TCRdb, the RACE reads were re-called with MiXCR into one record per CDR3 protein. This sample has approximately 77,000 distinct CDR3 sequences, with around 15% found just once. Time point indicated: pre-sensitization, week 0. Treatment: therapeutic diphenylcyclopropenone sensitization with weekly scalp DPC. The study extracted total RNA from unfractionated whole blood. This rearrangement joins TRBV12-5 to TRBJ2-7; D may be TRBD2 (5 bases). This clonotype was sampled from a woman aged 45 to 65 with alopecia areata. Some clones in this sample may be carry-over from other donors' samples. The sequenced sample was whole blood, obtained in connection with sensitization to the hapten diphenylcyclopropenone (DPC). CDR3 sequence (DNA): TGTGCTAGTGGTAACCCGGGCGAGCGGTTCGAGCAGTACTTC. Residues: CASGNPGERFEQYF.